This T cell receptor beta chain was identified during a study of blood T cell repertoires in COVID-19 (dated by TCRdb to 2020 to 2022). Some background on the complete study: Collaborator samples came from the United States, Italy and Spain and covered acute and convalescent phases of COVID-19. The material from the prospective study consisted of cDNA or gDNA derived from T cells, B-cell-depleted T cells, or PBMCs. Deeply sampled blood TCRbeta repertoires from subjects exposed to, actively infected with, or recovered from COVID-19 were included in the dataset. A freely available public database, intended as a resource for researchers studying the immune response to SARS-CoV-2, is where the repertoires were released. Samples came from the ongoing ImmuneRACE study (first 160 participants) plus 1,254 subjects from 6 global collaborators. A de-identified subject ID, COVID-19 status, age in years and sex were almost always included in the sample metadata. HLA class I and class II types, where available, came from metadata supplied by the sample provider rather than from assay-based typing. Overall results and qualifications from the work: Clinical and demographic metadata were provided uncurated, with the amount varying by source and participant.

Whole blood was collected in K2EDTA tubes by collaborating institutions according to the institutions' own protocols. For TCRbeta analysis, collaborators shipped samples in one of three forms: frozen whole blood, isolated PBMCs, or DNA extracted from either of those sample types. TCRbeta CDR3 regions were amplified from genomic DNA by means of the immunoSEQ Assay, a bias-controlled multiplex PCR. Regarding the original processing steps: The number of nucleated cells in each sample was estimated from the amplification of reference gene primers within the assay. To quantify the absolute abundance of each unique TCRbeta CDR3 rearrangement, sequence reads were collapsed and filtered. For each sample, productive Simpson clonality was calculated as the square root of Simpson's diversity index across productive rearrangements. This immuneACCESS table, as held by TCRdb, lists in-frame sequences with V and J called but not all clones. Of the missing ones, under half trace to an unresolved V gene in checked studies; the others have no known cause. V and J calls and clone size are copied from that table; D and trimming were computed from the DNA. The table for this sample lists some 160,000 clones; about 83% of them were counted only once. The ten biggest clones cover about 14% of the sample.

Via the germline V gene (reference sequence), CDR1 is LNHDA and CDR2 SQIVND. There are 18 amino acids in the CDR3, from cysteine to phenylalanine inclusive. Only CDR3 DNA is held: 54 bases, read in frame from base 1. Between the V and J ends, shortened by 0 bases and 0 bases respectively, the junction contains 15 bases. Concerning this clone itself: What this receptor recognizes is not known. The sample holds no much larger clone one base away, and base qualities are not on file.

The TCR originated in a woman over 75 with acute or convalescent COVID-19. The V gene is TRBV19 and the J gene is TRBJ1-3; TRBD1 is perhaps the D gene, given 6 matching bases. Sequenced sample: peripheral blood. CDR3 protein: CASSIEGYRETSGNTIYF. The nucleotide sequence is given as TGTGCCAGTAGTATAGAAGGCTACAGGGAAACCTCTGGAAACACCATATATTTT.